This T cell receptor (beta chain) was profiled in a study of cytomegalovirus exposure and HLA in healthy donors. Study-level results: The listing of 150 to 200 TCR beta chains classed them as cytomegalovirus-associated.

The germline V gene has CDR1 SGHNT and CDR2 YENEEA. The ends were cut back, 4 bases at V and 2 bases at J, with 21 bases in the middle. The CDR3 spans 18 residues. A multiplex PCR was run with 60 Vbeta primers and 13 Jbeta primers. Clones were sequenced by immunoSEQ multiplex PCR, and TCRdb holds only the in-frame ones, with some missing. The sample records over 150,000 clones, around 81% being singletons. On this clone itself: The antigen is not known.

This chain connects TRBV11-3 to TRBJ2-1, with TRBD1 as a possible D gene (6 bases). The receptor comes from a woman between 50 and 59 years old in good health and CMV-seronegative. The sample was PBMCs. In DNA form, the CDR3 reads TGTGCCAGCAGCTCCGGGGTGGGAAACCCAGGGGCCTACAATGAGCAGTTCTTC. Translating it yields CASSSGVGNPGAYNEQFF.